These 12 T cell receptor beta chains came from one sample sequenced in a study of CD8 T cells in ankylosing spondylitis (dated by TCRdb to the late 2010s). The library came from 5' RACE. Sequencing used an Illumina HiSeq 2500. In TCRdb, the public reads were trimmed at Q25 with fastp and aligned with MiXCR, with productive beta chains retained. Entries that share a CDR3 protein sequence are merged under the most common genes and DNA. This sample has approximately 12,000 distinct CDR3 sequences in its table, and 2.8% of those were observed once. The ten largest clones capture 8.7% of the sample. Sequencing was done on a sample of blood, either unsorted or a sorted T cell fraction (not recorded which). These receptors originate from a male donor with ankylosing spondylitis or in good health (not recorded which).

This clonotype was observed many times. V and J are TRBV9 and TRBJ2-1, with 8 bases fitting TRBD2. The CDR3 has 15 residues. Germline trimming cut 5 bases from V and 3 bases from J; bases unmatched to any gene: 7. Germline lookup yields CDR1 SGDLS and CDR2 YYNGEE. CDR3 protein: CASSPSGRLYNEQFF. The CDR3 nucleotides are TGTGCCAGCAGTCCAAGCGGGAGACTCTACAATGAGCAGTTCTTC.

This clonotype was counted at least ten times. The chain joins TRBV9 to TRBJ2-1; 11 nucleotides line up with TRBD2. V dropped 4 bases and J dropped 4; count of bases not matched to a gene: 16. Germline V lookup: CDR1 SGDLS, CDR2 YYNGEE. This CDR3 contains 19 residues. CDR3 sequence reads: CASSLGLAVTPRGYNEQFF. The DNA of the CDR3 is TGTGCCAGCAGCCTGGGACTAGCGGTGACCCCGAGGGGTTACAATGAGCAGTTCTTC.

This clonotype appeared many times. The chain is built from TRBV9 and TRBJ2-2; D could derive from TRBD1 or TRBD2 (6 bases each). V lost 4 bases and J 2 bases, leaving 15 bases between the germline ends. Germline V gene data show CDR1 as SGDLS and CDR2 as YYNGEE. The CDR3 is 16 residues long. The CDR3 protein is CASSPREGGNTGELFF. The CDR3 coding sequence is TGTGCCAGCAGCCCACGCGAGGGGGGAAACACCGGGGAGCTGTTTTTT.

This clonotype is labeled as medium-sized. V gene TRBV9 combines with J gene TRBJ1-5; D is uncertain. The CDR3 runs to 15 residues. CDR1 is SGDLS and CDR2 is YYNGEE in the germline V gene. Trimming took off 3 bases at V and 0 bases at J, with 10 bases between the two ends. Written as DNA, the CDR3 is TGTGCCAGCAGCGCTACGGGGAATAGCAATCAGCCCCAGCATTTT. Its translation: CASSATGNSNQPQHF.

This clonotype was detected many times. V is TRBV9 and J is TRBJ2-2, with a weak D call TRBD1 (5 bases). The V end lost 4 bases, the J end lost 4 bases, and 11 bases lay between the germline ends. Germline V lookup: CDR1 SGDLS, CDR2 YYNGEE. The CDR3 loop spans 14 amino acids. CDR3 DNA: TGTGCCAGCAGCAGGACACAAACCACCGGGGAGCTGTTTTTT. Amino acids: CASSRTQTTGELFF.

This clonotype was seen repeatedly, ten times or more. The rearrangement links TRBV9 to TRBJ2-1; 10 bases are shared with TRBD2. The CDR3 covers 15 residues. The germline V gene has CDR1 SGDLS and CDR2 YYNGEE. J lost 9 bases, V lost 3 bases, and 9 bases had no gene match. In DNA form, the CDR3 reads TGTGCCAGCAGCGCCCCGGGACTAGCGTCGGGTGAGCAGTTCTTC. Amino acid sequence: CASSAPGLASGEQFF.

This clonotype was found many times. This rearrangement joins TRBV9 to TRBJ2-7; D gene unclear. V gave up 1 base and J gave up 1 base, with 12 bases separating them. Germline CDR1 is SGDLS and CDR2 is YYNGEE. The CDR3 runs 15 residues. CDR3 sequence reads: CASSVNEAGSYEQYF. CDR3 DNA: TGTGCCAGCAGCGTAAACGAGGCCGGGTCCTACGAGCAGTACTTC.

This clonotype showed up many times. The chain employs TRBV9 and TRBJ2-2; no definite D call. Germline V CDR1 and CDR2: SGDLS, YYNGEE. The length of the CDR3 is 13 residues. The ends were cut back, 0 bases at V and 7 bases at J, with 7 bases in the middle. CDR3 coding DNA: TGTGCCAGCAGCGTAGCATCGGGCGGGGAGCTGTTTTTT. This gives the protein CASSVASGGELFF.

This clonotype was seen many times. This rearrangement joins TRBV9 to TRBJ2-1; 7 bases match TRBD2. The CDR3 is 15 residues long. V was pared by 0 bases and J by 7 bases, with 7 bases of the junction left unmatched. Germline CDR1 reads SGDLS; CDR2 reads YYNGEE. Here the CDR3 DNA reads TGTGCCAGCAGCGTAGAATATTGGGGGGGAAATGAGCAGTTCTTC. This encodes CASSVEYWGGNEQFF.

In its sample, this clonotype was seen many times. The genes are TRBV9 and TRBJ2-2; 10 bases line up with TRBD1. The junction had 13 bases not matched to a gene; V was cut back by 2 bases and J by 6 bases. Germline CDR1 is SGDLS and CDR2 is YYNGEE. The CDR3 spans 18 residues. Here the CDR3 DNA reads TGTGCCAGCAGCGTTGGAGACAGGGGGCCGTTTGGGGCCGGGGAGCTGTTTTTT. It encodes CASSVGDRGPFGAGELFF. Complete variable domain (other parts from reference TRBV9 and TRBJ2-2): DSGVTQTPKHLITATGQRVTLRCSPRSGDLSVYWYQQSLDQGLQFLIQYYNGEERAKGNILERFSAQQFPDLHSELNLSSLELGDSALYFCASSVGDRGPFGAGELFFGEGSRLTVL.

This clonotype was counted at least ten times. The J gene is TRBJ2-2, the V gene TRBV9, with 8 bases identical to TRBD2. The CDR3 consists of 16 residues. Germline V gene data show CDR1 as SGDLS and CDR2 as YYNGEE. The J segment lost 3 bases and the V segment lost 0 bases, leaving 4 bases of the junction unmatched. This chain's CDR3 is CASSVGGGRYTGELFF. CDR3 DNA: TGTGCCAGCAGCGTAGGTGGCGGGAGGTACACCGGGGAGCTGTTTTTT.

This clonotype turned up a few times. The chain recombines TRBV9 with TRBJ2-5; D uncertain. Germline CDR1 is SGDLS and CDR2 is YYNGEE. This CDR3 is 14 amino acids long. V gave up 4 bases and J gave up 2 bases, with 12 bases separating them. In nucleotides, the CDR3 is TGTGCCAGCAGCCCCAGGCCGCAGCAAGAGACCCAGTACTTC. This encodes CASSPRPQQETQYF.